This TCR beta chain was found in a study of beta chain features in type 1 diabetes. Study-wide points: Type 1 diabetes patients had TCRB CDR3s that were shorter (moderately but significantly so) in all four CD4+ subsets.

Germline lookup yields CDR1 KGHSH and CDR2 LQKENI. V dropped 2 bases and J dropped 0 bases, with 9 bases sitting between them. CDR3 length equals 15 residues. The whole isolated RNA underwent reverse transcription, so sequencing captured expressed TCRB transcripts. TCRdb's copy holds only in-frame clones and misses some; the assay was immunoSEQ multiplex PCR. Counted here are approximately 150,000 clones, roughly 10% occurring once; the ten biggest clones make up roughly 0.75%. As regards this clone: Antigen: not known.

The sample comprised central memory CD4+ T cells from blood. V is TRBV18 and J is TRBJ2-3; perhaps TRBD1 as D (6 bases). This clonotype originated in a man aged 25-45 years with type 1 diabetes. The CDR3 coding sequence is TGTGCCAGCTCACCAGGGGGCTTTAGCACAGATACGCAGTATTTT. Encoded protein: CASSPGGFSTDTQYF. Based on the CDR3 plus reference TRBV18 and TRBJ2-3, the full variable domain is NAGVMQNPRHLVRRRGQEARLRCSPMKGHSHVYWYRQLPEEGLKFMVYLQKENIIDESGMPKERFSAEFPKEGPSILRIQQVVRGDSAAYFCASSPGGFSTDTQYFGPGTRLTVL.